Following are 21 T cell receptor beta chains from one sample sequenced in a study of CD8 T cells in ankylosing spondylitis. Via MiXCR, TCRdb re-called the 5' RACE reads, giving one row per CDR3 protein. The sample includes some 350,000 distinct CDR3 sequences, over 12% seen only once; the top ten take roughly 0.99%. The sequenced material came from blood, either unsorted or a sorted T cell fraction (not recorded which). The origin of the receptors is a male donor with ankylosing spondylitis or in good health (not recorded which).

A word on this clonotype: The germline gene is not matched at one end of the junction; a read error may be the cause. This chain uses TRBV5-6 with TRBJ2-7; 12 nucleotides match TRBD2. Germline-derived CDR1 and CDR2 are SGHDT and YYEEEE. The CDR3 loop spans 15 amino acids. This CDR3 reads CAISAGLAGTYEQYF. The CDR3 DNA follows: TGTGCCATCAGCGCCGGACTAGCGGGGACCTACGAGCAGTACTTC.

The rearrangement joins TRBV12-3 or TRBV12-4 to TRBJ1-1, with D uncertain. Trimming took off 6 bases at V and 0 bases at J, with 11 bases between the two ends. This CDR3 has 14 residues. CDR3 in amino acids: CASRSSTVNTEAFF. CDR3 DNA: TGTGCCAGCAGGTCCTCCACAGTGAACACTGAAGCTTTCTTT.

There are a few counts of this clonotype. This rearrangement joins TRBV19 to TRBJ1-2; possible D gene TRBD1, 5 bases. The CDR3 is 13 amino acids. Germline loops: CDR1 LNHDA, CDR2 SQIVND (reference sequence). V lost 3 bases and J lost 3, with 8 bases in between. The CDR3: CASSIDSDYGYTF. CDR3 bases: TGTGCCAGTAGTATTGACAGCGACTATGGCTACACCTTC. Complete variable domain (other parts from reference TRBV19 and TRBJ1-2): DGGITQSPKYLFRKEGQNVTLSCEQNLNHDAMYWYRQDPGQGLRLIYYSQIVNDFQKGDIAEGYSVSREKKESFPLTVTSAQKNPTAFYLCASSIDSDYGYTFGSGTRLTVV.

The rearrangement uses TRBV5-6 and TRBJ2-7, with TRBD1 matching over 10 bases. The germline V gene has CDR1 SGHDT and CDR2 YYEEEE. CDR3 length: 17 amino acids. V gave up 3 bases and J gave up 0 bases; unmatched junction bases: 9. The CDR3 loop reads CASSSGTGAISSYEQYF. In nucleotides, the CDR3 is TGTGCCAGCAGCTCCGGGACAGGGGCCATAAGCTCCTACGAGCAGTACTTC. The full variable domain, completed using reference TRBV5-6 and TRBJ2-7, is DAGVTQSPTHLIKTRGQQVTLRCSPKSGHDTVSWYQQALGQGPQFIFQYYEEEERQRGNFPDRFSGHQFPNYSSELNVNALLLGDSALYLCASSSGTGAISSYEQYFGPGTRLTVT.

This rearrangement joins TRBV12-3 or TRBV12-4 to TRBJ2-7; D gene unclear. V was trimmed by 7 bases and J by 0 bases, leaving 7 bases between them. This CDR3 has 12 residues. The CDR3 DNA sequence: TGTGCCAGCACCCTTAGCTCCTACGAGCAGTACTTC. Protein: CASTLSSYEQYF.

This clonotype showed up just a few times. Written as DNA, the CDR3 is TGTGCCAGCAGTCCCCGGCGGACAGGGGACGGTTCGGGGGAAAAACTGTTTTTT. Amino acids: CASSPRRTGDGSGEKLFF. The rearrangement links TRBV12-3 or TRBV12-4 to TRBJ1-4, with 9 positions matching TRBD1. V trimming: 5 bases; J trimming: 8 bases; junction bases outside the gene matches: 18. CDR3 size: 18 residues.

This chain uses TRBV24-1 with TRBJ2-1; D gene ambiguous. Trimming left V 4 bases short and J 15 bases short, with 3 bases between. The CDR3 has 8 residues. The germline CDR1 and CDR2 sequences are KGHDR and SFDVKD. In DNA form, the CDR3 reads TGTGCCACCAGTGAGAGGTTCTTC. Protein: CATSERFF.

The chain is built from TRBV4-1 and TRBJ2-5; tentative D call: TRBD2 (5 bases). Germline V gives CDR1 MGHRA, CDR2 YSYEKL. V shed 1 base and J shed 5 bases, with 8 bases lying between them. The CDR3 is 13 amino acids. In DNA, the CDR3 is TGCGCCAGCAGCCAAGTGACGGGGGAGACCCAGTACTTC. Protein sequence: CASSQVTGETQYF.

The chain couples TRBV3-1 to TRBJ1-2; 8 bases are a match to TRBD1. This CDR3 is built from 15 residues. The V gene's germline CDR1 is LGHDT and CDR2 YNNKEL (reference sequence). V lost 1 base to trimming and J lost 5 bases; unmatched junction nucleotides: 6. CDR3: CASSQVGTGPYGYTF. CDR3 in DNA: TGTGCCAGCAGCCAAGTCGGGACAGGACCTTATGGCTACACCTTC.

The chain is built from TRBV5-1 and TRBJ1-4; D is uncertain. This CDR3 comprises 14 residues. In germline, CDR1 is SGHRS, CDR2 YFSETQ. The germline V and J ends were trimmed by 2 bases and 4 bases, with 9 bases remaining between them. Here the CDR3 reads CASSFGQFNEKLFF. In DNA, the CDR3 is TGCGCCAGCAGCTTTGGCCAGTTTAATGAAAAACTGTTTTTT.

This rearrangement joins TRBV7-9 to TRBJ1-2; a possible D gene is TRBD1 (6 bases). Germline V gene data show CDR1 as SEHNR and CDR2 as FQNEAQ (reference sequence). V shed 1 base and J shed 5 bases, with 11 bases lying between them. CDR3 size: 14 residues. The CDR3 DNA is TGTGCCAGCAGCTTAGAAGGGGGGATTTATGGCTACACCTTC. It codes for CASSLEGGIYGYTF.

A few counts support this clonotype. CDR3 nucleotides: TGTGCCAGCAAGAACAGAAGTAATGAAAAACTGTTTTTT. Translating gives CASKNRSNEKLFF. The chain carries TRBV6-1 and TRBJ1-4; D unresolved. V was trimmed by 7 bases and J by 4 bases, leaving 10 bases between them. The CDR3 loop spans 13 amino acids. Germline V CDR1 and CDR2: MNHNS, SASEGT.

This clonotype showed up just a few times. The J gene is TRBJ2-3, the V gene TRBV5-6; the match to TRBD1 covers 9 bases. The length of the CDR3 is 16 residues. The V gene end was trimmed by 4 bases and the J gene end by 6 bases; junction bases not matched to a gene: 12. The germline V gene has CDR1 SGHDT and CDR2 YYEEEE. CDR3 sequence (DNA): TGTGCCAGCAGCCCCGACAGGGGGGAGATTTTGGATACGCAGTATTTT. Protein product: CASSPDRGEILDTQYF.

This clonotype was recorded a few times. The V and J genes are TRBV11-1 and TRBJ2-1; TRBD2 matches 12 bases. This CDR3 is 17 amino acids long. With 2 bases clipped from V and 7 bases from J, the junction kept 9 bases outside the gene matches. Germline V gene sequence: CDR1 SGHAT, CDR2 FQDESV (reference sequence). CDR3 region: CASSLRVASGGANEQFF. CDR3 coding DNA: TGTGCCAGCAGCTTAAGGGTGGCTAGCGGGGGGGCTAATGAGCAGTTCTTC.

This chain joins TRBV11-3 and TRBJ2-6, with D hard to call. The germline V gene has CDR1 SGHNT and CDR2 YENEEA. This CDR3 region has 15 residues. Trimming took 5 bases from V and 3 from J, leaving 11 bases between them. CDR3 nucleotides: TGTGCCAGCAGCCCGTGGACCGGTGGGGCCAACGTCCTGACTTTC. Protein product: CASSPWTGGANVLTF.

The sample holds a few counts of this clonotype. This chain joins TRBV6-1 and TRBJ2-7, with 9 positions matching TRBD1. From germline, CDR1 is MNHNS and CDR2 SASEGT. The CDR3 spans 14 residues. With 10 bases clipped from V and 1 base from J, the junction kept 8 bases outside the gene matches. The CDR3 DNA sequence: TGTGCCACCAGAGGACAGGGGATATCCTACGAGCAGTACTTC. Translation gives CATRGQGISYEQYF.

This chain connects TRBV27 to TRBJ2-1, with D hard to call. Germline-derived CDR1 and CDR2 are MNHEY and SMNVEV (reference sequence). The CDR3 consists of 12 residues. V was clipped by 7 bases and J by 9 bases, with 13 bases between them. CDR3 in DNA: TGTGCCAGCAATTCCCGGAGAAGTGAGCAGTTCTTC. Its protein is CASNSRRSEQFF.

This clonotype was detected only a few times. The V and J genes are TRBV12-3 or TRBV12-4 and TRBJ1-5, with a weak D call TRBD1 (6 bases). V was trimmed by 5 bases and J by 6 bases, leaving 17 bases between them. The CDR3 contains 15 residues. The CDR3 sequence is CASSLGGGHGQPQHF. The CDR3, as DNA: TGTGCCAGCAGTCTAGGGGGAGGGCACGGTCAGCCCCAGCATTTT.

The sample holds a few counts of this clonotype. V and J are TRBV6-6 and TRBJ1-1; D uncertain. Germline loops: CDR1 MNHNY, CDR2 SVGAGI (reference sequence). The CDR3 totals 12 residues. V was trimmed by 6 bases and J by 0 bases, leaving 5 bases between them. The DNA for the CDR3 is TGTGCCAGCAGCCGGGTGAACACTGAAGCTTTCTTT. It is translated as CASSRVNTEAFF.

This chain uses TRBV5-1 with TRBJ2-5, with no clear D. The CDR3 totals 14 residues. CDR1 SGHRS and CDR2 YFSETQ come from the germline V gene. The V end lost 6 bases, the J end lost 3 bases, and 15 bases lay between the germline ends. For the CDR3, the DNA is TGCGCCAGCACCCTATCCGGGTCCGAAGAGACCCAGTACTTC. This gives the protein CASTLSGSEETQYF. Using reference TRBV5-1 and TRBJ2-5 for the parts outside the CDR3, the full variable domain is KAGVTQTPRYLIKTRGQQVTLSCSPISGHRSVSWYQQTPGQGLQFLFEYFSETQRNKGNFPGRFSGRQFSNSRSEMNVSTLELGDSALYLCASTLSGSEETQYFGPGTRLLVL.

The chain has TRBV7-2 and TRBJ2-3; D may match TRBD1 or TRBD2 (5 bases each). Germline V gene data show CDR1 as SGHTA and CDR2 as FQGNSA. This CDR3 has 12 residues. With 5 bases removed from V and 10 bases from J, the gap between germline ends came to 13 bases. CDR3 amino acids: CASSPGVGPQYF. CDR3 in DNA: TGTGCCAGCAGCCCCGGGGTGGGGCCGCAGTATTTT. The full variable domain, in which reference TRBV7-2 and TRBJ2-3 provide the parts outside the CDR3, is GAGVSQSPSNKVTEKGKDVELRCDPISGHTALYWYRQSLGQGLEFLIYFQGNSAPDKSGLPSDRFSAERTGGSVSTLTIQRTQQEDSAVYLCASSPGVGPQYFGPGTRLTVL.